This T cell receptor beta chain was found in a study of blood T cell repertoires in COVID-19. Trimming removed 2 bases from V and 5 bases from J; junction bases left unmatched: 8. The germline CDR1 and CDR2 sequences are MRHNA and SNTAGT. The CDR3 extends over 15 amino acids. Method: immunoSEQ multiplex PCR; TCRdb's copy keeps in-frame clones and lacks some. Here the sample spans over 120,000 clones, 70% to 80% being singletons. This TCR came from a woman in her 70s with COVID-19, enrolled during active disease. Sequencing input: peripheral blood. This chain joins TRBV6-4 and TRBJ1-2, with 7 bases that match TRBD1. DNA of the CDR3: TGTGCCAGCAGTGACGGCGTGGACAGGATATATGGCTACACCTTC. Protein product: CASSDGVDRIYGYTF.